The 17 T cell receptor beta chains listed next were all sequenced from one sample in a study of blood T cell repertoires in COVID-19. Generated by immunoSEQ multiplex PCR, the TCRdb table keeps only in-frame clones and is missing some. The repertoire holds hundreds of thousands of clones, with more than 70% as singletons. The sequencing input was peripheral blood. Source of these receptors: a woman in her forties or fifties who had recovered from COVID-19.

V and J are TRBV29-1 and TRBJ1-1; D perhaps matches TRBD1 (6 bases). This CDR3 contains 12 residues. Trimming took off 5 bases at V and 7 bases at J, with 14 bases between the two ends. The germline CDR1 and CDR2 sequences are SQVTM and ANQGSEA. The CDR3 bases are TGCAGCGTTAGAAAGGGGGAACATGAAGCTTTCTTT. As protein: CSVRKGEHEAFF.

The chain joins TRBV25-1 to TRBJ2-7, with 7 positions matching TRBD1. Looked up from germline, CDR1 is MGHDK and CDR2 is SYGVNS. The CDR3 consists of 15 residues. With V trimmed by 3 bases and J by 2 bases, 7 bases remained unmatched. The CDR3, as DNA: TGTGCCAGCAGTGATTTTGGGACAGACACCTACGAGCAGTACTTC. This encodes CASSDFGTDTYEQYF.

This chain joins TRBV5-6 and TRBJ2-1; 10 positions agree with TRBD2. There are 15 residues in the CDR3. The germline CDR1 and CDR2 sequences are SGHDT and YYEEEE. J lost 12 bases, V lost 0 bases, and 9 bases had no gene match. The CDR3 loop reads CASSLATLAGDRQFF. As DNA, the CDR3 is TGTGCCAGCAGCTTGGCCACGCTAGCGGGAGACAGGCAGTTCTTC.

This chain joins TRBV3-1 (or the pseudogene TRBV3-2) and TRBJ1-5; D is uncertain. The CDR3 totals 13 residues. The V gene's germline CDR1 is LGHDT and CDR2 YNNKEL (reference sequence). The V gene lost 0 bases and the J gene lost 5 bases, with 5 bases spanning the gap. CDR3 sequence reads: CASSQDQDQPQHF. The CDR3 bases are TGTGCCAGCAGCCAAGATCAGGATCAGCCCCAGCATTTT.

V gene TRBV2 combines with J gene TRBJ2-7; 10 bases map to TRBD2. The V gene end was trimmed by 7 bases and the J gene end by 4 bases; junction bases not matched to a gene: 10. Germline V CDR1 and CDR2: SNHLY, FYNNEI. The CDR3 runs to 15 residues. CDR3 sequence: CASTSASGGAYEQYF. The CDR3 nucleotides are TGTGCCAGCACCTCTGCTAGCGGGGGTGCTTACGAGCAGTACTTC.

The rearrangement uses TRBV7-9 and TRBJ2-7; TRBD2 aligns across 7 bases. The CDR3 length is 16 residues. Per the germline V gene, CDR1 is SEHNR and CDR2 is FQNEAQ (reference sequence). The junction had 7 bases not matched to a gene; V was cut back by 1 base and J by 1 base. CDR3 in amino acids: CASSLVSWGGSYEQYF. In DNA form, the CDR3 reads TGTGCCAGCAGCTTAGTCAGCTGGGGGGGTTCCTACGAGCAGTACTTC.

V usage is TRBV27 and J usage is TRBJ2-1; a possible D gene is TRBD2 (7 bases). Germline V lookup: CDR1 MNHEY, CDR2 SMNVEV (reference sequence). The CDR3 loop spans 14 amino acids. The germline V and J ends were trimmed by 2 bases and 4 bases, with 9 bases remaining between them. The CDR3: CASSLRGAYNEQFF. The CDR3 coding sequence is TGTGCCAGCAGTTTACGGGGGGCTTACAATGAGCAGTTCTTC.

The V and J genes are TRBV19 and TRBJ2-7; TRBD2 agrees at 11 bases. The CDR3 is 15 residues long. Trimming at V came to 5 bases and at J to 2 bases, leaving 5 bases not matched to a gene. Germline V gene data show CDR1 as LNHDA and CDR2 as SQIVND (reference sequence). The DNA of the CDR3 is TGTGCCAGTAGTTTTTCACTAGCGGGAGCCTACGAGCAGTACTTC. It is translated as CASSFSLAGAYEQYF.

The DNA of the CDR3 is TGTGCCAGCAGTTACTCGCCGGACAGGGTCTACGAGCAGTACTTC. Amino acids: CASSYSPDRVYEQYF. The V and J genes are TRBV6-2 or TRBV6-3 and TRBJ2-7, with 8 nucleotides matching TRBD1. Losses at the gene ends were 0 bases for V and 3 bases for J; bases not matched to a gene: 4. Germline V gene sequence: CDR1 MNHEY, CDR2 SVGEGT. The CDR3 is made up of 15 amino acids.

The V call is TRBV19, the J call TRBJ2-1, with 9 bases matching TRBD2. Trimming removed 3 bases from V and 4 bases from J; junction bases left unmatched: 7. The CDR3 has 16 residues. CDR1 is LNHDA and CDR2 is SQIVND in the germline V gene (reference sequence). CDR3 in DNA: TGTGCCAGTAGTATTAGAACTAGCGGGCCTTACAATGAGCAGTTCTTC. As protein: CASSIRTSGPYNEQFF.

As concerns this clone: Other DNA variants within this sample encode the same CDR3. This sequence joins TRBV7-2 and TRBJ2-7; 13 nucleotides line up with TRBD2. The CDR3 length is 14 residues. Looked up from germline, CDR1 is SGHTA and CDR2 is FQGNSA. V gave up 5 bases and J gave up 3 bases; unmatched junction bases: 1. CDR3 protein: CASSRTSGSYEQYF. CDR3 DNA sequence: TGTGCCAGCAGCAGGACTAGCGGGAGCTACGAGCAGTACTTC.

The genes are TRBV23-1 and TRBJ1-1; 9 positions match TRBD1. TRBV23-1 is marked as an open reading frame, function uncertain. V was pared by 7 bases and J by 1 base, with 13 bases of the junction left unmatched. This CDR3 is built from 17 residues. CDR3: CASIFSGTGFWNTEAFF. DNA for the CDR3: TGCGCCAGCATTTTCTCCGGGACAGGGTTTTGGAACACTGAAGCTTTCTTT.

CDR3 region: CASSSSGTGKDGANVLTF. The CDR3 nucleotides read TGTGCCAGCAGTTCGAGTGGGACAGGGAAGGATGGGGCCAACGTCCTGACTTTC. The chain couples TRBV6-2 or TRBV6-3 to TRBJ2-6, with 9 bases matching TRBD1. Germline CDR1 reads MNHEY; CDR2 reads SVGEGT. The CDR3 has 18 amino acids. Trimming cost V 4 bases and J 3 bases; bases outside gene matches: 10.

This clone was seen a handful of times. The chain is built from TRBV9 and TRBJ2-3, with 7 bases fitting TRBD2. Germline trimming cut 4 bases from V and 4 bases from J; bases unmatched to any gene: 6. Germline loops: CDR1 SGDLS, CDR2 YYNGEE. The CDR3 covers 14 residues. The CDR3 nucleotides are TGTGCCAGCAGCATCGGACTAGGGCCAGATACGCAGTATTTT. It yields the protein CASSIGLGPDTQYF.

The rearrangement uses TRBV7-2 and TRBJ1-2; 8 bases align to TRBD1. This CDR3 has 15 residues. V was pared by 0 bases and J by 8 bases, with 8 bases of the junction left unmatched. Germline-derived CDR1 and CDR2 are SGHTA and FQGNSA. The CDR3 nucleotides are TGTGCCAGCAGCTTAGCCCCGGGACAGGACGGGGGCTACACCTTC. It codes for CASSLAPGQDGGYTF.

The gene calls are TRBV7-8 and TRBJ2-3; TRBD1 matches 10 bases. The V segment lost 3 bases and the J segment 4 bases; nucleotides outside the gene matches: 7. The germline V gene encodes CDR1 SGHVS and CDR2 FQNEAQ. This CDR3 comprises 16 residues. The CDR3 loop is CASSLDRTGGPDTQYF. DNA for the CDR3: TGTGCCAGCAGCTTGGACAGGACAGGGGGGCCAGATACGCAGTATTTT.

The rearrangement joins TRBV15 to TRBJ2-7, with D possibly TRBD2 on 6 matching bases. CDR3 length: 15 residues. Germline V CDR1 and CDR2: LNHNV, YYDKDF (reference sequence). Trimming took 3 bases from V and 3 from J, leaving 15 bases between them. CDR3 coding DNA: TGTGCCACCAGCAGGGACTACAGTCTCTTCTACGAGCAGTACTTC. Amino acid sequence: CATSRDYSLFYEQYF.